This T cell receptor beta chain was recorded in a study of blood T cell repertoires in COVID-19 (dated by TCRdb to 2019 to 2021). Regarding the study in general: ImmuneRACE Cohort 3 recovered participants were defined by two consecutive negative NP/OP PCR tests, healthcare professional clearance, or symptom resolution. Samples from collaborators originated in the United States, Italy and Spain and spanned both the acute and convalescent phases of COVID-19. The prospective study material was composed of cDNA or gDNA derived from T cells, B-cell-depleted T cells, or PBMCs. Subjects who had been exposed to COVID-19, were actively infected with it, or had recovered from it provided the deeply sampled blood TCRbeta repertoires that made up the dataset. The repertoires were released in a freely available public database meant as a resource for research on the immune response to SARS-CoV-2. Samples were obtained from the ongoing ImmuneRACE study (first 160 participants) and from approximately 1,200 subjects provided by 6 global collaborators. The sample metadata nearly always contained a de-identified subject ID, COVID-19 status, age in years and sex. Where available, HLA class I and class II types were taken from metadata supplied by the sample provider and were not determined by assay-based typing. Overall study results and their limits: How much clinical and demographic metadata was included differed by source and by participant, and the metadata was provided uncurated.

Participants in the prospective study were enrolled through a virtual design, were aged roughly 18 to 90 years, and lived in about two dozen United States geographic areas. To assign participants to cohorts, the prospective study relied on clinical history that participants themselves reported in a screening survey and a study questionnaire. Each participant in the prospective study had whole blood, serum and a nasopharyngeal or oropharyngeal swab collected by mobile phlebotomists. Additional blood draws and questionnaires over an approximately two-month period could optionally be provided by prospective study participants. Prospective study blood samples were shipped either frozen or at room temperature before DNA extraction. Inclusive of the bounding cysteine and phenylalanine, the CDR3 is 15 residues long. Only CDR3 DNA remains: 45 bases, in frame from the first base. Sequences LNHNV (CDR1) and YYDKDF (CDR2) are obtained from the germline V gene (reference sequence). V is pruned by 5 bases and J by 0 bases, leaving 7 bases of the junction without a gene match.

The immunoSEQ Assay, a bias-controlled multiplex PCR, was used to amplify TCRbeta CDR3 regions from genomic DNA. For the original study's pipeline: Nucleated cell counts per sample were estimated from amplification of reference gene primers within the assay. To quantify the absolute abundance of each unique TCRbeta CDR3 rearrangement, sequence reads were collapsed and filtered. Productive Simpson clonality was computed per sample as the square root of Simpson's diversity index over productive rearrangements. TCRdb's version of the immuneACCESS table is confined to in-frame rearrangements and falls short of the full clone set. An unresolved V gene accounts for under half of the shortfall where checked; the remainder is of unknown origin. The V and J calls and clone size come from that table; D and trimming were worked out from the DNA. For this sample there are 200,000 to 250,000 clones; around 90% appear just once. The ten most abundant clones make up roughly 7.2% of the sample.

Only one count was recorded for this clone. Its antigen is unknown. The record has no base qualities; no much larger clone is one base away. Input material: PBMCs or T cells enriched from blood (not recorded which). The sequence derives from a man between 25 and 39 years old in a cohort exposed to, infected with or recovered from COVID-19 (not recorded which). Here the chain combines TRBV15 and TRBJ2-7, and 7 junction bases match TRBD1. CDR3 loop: CATSGKQGPSYEQYF. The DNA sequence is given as TGTGCCACCAGCGGCAAACAGGGGCCCTCCTACGAGCAGTACTTC.